This entry lists 3 T cell receptor beta chains sequenced from one sample in a study of T cell changes during pregnancy in multiple sclerosis. Generated by immunoSEQ multiplex PCR, the TCRdb table keeps only in-frame clones and is missing some. The repertoire holds approximately 25,000 clones, with 70% to 90% as singletons. The sample here was CD4+ T cells from peripheral blood mononuclear cells, taken in the first trimester of pregnancy. The receptor source for this set is a female donor in good health, enrolled as a control in a pregnancy study.

The rearrangement links TRBV9 to TRBJ2-2; 10 nucleotides match TRBD2. CDR1 is SGDLS, CDR2 YYNGEE, per germline. The V and J ends lost 4 bases and 5 bases, in that order; junction bases with no gene match: 11. The CDR3 totals 17 residues. Here the CDR3 reads CASSIGGLAGVTGELFF. The CDR3 DNA reads TGTGCCAGCAGCATCGGAGGTCTAGCGGGGGTAACCGGGGAGCTGTTTTTT.

V gene TRBV7-3 combines with J gene TRBJ2-4, with D maybe TRBD2 (6 bases). This CDR3 comprises 13 residues. V lost 5 bases, J lost 9 bases, and 14 bases lay in between. Germline CDR1 and CDR2: SGHTA and FQGTGA. For the CDR3, the DNA is TGTGCCAGCAGCGCGACACCGGAGGGCATTCAGTACTTC. The encoded protein is CASSATPEGIQYF.

This chain joins TRBV5-1 and TRBJ2-5; 13 bases match TRBD2. Germline CDR1 is SGHRS and CDR2 is YFSETQ. V shed 3 bases, J shed 5 bases, and the junction held 10 bases outside the gene matches. The CDR3 consists of 17 residues. CDR3 bases: TGCGCCAGCAGCTATACCGGGACTAGCGGGGCAGGGGAGACCCAGTACTTC. It specifies CASSYTGTSGAGETQYF.